The next 10 T cell receptor beta chains were all read from a single sample in a study of cytomegalovirus exposure and HLA in healthy donors (dated by TCRdb to about 2017). The library was made by the immunoSEQ multiplex PCR assay. The multiplex PCR relied on a mix of 60 forward primers for TCR Vbeta segments and 13 reverse primers for TCR Jbeta segments. As stored in TCRdb, this immuneACCESS dataset retains in-frame rearrangements with V and J assigned. A fraction of the clones does not appear; measured against another copy, unresolved V genes explain less than half of the discrepancy, and the remainder lacks a known reason. This sample is represented by about 250,000 clones; around 90% of them were singletons. The ten largest clones represent roughly 1.6% of the sample. Sequencing was carried out using PBMCs. The receptors stem from a girl aged 2 to 10 in good health and CMV-seronegative.

The chain employs TRBV7-5 and TRBJ2-3; the table gives TRBD1 as D, unverified against the DNA. TRBV7-5 constitutes a pseudogene. The CDR3 consists of 17 residues. The CDR3 nucleotides are TGTGTCAGAAGCTTAGTAGCTCCGGACAGGACCACAGATACGCAGTATTTT. Translation gives CVRSLVAPDRTTDTQYF.

In nucleotides, the CDR3 is TGTGCCTGGAGTACACGACAGGGATGGAATGAGCAGTTCTTC. It codes for CAWSTRQGWNEQFF. J is TRBJ2-1 and V is TRBV30; 7 bases agree with TRBD1. With V trimmed by 2 bases and J by 7 bases, 8 bases remained unmatched. Germline lookup yields CDR1 GTSNPN and CDR2 SVGIG (reference sequence). The CDR3 loop spans 14 amino acids.

The table lists this clone with a count of one. The V call is TRBV19, the J call TRBJ2-7; 7 bases agree with TRBD2. The CDR3 is 12 amino acids. Per germline, CDR1 LNHDA and CDR2 SQIVND (reference sequence). The junction had 6 bases not matched to a gene; V was cut back by 6 bases and J by 7 bases. The CDR3 region has the DNA TGTGCCAGTAGGGGAGGGGCAGGGGAGCAGTACTTC. Residues: CASRGGAGEQYF.

This clone was recorded only once. The chain is built from TRBV7-2 and TRBJ2-3; 8 nucleotides match TRBD2. The CDR3 sequence is 14 residues long. The V segment lost 3 bases and the J segment 2 bases; nucleotides outside the gene matches: 1. Germline V lookup: CDR1 SGHTA, CDR2 FQGNSA. CDR3 residues: CASSFSGDTDTQYF. In DNA, the CDR3 is TGTGCCAGCAGCTTTAGCGGGGACACAGATACGCAGTATTTT.

The chain has TRBV7-3 and TRBJ2-3; the match to TRBD2 covers 8 bases. The V and J ends lost 3 bases and 5 bases, in that order; junction bases with no gene match: 4. CDR3 length: 14 residues. Germline V CDR1 and CDR2: SGHTA, FQGTGA. CDR3 residues: CASSLRGAVDTQYF. The CDR3 bases are TGTGCCAGCAGCTTGCGGGGGGCCGTAGATACGCAGTATTTT.

Only one count was recorded for this clone. The J gene is TRBJ2-6, the V gene TRBV10-3; D is possibly TRBD2 (6 bases). Trimming pared 4 bases from V and 0 bases from J, leaving 13 bases between. Germline-derived CDR1 and CDR2 are ENHRY and SYGVKD. This CDR3 comprises 17 residues. This CDR3 reads CAISGRGTLSGANVLTF. In DNA, the CDR3 is TGTGCCATCAGTGGGAGGGGTACACTCTCTGGGGCCAACGTCCTGACTTTC.

This chain connects TRBV5-8 to TRBJ2-4, with TRBD2 matching 13 bases. CDR3 size: 15 residues. The junction had 10 bases not matched to a gene; V was cut back by 5 bases and J by 11 bases. Per the germline V gene, CDR1 is SGHTS and CDR2 is YDEGEE. CDR3 protein: CASSGLAGVSFLQYF. CDR3 DNA sequence: TGTGCCAGCAGTGGACTAGCGGGAGTTAGTTTCCTTCAGTACTTC.

The CDR3 nucleotides are TGTGCCAGTGGACAGGGACTTAATGAAAAACTGTTTTTT. Residues: CASGQGLNEKLFF. The gene calls are TRBV10-3 and TRBJ1-4; 8 nucleotides line up with TRBD1. The CDR3 consists of 13 residues. CDR1 and CDR2 (germline): ENHRY, SYGVKD. With 10 bases clipped from V and 4 bases from J, the junction kept 5 bases outside the gene matches.

As DNA, the CDR3 is TGTGCCAGCAGCCCGGACAGCAAAGAGACCCAGTACTTC. This encodes CASSPDSKETQYF. The chain uses TRBV7-7 and TRBJ2-5; possibly TRBD1 for D (6 bases). Trimming took 5 bases from V and 3 from J, leaving 10 bases between them. This CDR3 is 13 amino acids long. The germline CDR1 and CDR2 sequences are SSHAT and FNYEAQ (reference sequence).

The chain recombines TRBV9 with TRBJ1-5; 10 nucleotides align to TRBD1. Germline trimming cut 2 bases from V and 5 bases from J; bases unmatched to any gene: 4. CDR1 SGDLS and CDR2 YYNGEE come from the germline V gene. The CDR3 extends over 15 amino acids. CDR3 in DNA: TGTGCCAGCAGCGTTGGGACAGGGGAAGATCAGCCCCAGCATTTT. Encoded protein: CASSVGTGEDQPQHF.